This entry describes one T cell receptor beta chain. Its target is unknown. The source of the sample is a study of response to subunit inactivated influenza vaccine. Each CDR3 protein gets one entry after TCRdb re-called the RT-PCR reads with MiXCR. This sample has roughly 520,000 distinct CDR3 sequences, with roughly 23% found just once. Study-wide results and caveats: Only a handful of new T cells, the authors suggested, are recruited with each seasonal influenza vaccination.

Germline CDR1 is SGHRS and CDR2 is YFSETQ. Trimming left V 0 bases short and J 3 bases short, with 16 bases between. CDR3 length: 17 residues. The chain has TRBV5-1 and TRBJ2-1; tentatively, D is TRBD1 (5 bases). The input for sequencing was CD4+ T cells sorted from PBMCs, taken 5 days after vaccination. The receptor comes from a man aged 50 to 60 who received an inactivated influenza vaccine. This chain's CDR3 is CASSLAGQGLNYNEQFF. In nucleotides, the CDR3 is TGCGCCAGCAGCTTGGCCGGGCAGGGTCTAAACTACAATGAGCAGTTCTTC.